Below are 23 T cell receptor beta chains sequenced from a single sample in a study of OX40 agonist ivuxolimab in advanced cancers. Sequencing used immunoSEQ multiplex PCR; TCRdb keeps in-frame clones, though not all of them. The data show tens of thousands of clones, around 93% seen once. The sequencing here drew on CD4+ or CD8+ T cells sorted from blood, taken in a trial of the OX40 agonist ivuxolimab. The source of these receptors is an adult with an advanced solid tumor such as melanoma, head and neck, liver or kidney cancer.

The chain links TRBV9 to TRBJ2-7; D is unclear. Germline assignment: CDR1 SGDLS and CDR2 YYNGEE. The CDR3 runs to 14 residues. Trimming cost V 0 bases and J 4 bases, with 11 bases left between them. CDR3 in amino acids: CASSVVPGGYEQYF. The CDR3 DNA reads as TGTGCCAGCAGCGTAGTTCCGGGTGGGTACGAGCAGTACTTC. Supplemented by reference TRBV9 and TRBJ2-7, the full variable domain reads DSGVTQTPKHLITATGQRVTLRCSPRSGDLSVYWYQQSLDQGLQFLIQYYNGEERAKGNILERFSAQQFPDLHSELNLSSLELGDSALYFCASSVVPGGYEQYFGPGTRLTVT.

The CDR3: CASSVGRLYDEKLFF. In DNA, the CDR3 is TGTGCCAGCAGCGTAGGCAGGTTATACGATGAAAAACTGTTTTTT. The V call is TRBV9, the J call TRBJ1-4; D gene uncertain. V was shortened by 0 bases and J by 6 bases, with 12 bases between the two germline ends. This CDR3 is built from 15 residues. CDR1 and CDR2 (germline): SGDLS, YYNGEE.

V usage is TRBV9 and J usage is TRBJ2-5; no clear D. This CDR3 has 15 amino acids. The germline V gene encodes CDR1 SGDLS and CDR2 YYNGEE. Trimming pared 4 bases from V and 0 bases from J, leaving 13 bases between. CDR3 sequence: CASSPAVLDQETQYF. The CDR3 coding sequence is TGTGCCAGCAGCCCGGCGGTACTCGACCAAGAGACCCAGTACTTC.

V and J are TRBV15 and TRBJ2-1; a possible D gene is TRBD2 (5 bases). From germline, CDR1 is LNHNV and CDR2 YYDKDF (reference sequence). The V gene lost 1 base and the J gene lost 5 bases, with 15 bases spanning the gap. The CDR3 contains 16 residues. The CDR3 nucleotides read TGTGCCACCAGCAGAGGGTCCCAGGCTAGCCACAATGAGCAGTTCTTC. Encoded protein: CATSRGSQASHNEQFF. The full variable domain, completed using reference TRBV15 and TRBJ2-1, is DAMVIQNPRYQVTQFGKPVTLSCSQTLNHNVMYWYQQKSSQAPKLLFHYYDKDFNNEADTPDNFQSRRPNTSFCFLDIRSPGLGDTAMYLCATSRGSQASHNEQFFGPGTRLTVL.

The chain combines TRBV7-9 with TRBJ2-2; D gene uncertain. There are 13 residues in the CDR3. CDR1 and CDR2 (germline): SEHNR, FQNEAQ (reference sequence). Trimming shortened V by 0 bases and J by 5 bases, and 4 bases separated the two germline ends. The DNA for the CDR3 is TGTGCCAGCAGCTTAGCGCCAACCGGGGAGCTGTTTTTT. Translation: CASSLAPTGELFF. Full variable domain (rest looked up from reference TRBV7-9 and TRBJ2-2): DTGVSQNPRHKITKRGQNVTFRCDPISEHNRLYWYRQTLGQGPEFLTYFQNEAQLEKSRLLSDRFSAERPKGSFSTLEIQRTEQGDSAMYLCASSLAPTGELFFGEGSRLTVL.

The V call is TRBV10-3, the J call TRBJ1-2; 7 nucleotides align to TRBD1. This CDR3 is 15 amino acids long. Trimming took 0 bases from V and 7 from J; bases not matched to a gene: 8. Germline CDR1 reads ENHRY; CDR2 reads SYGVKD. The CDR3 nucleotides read TGTGCCATCAGTGAGTCTGGACAGGCATCGGGTGGCTACACCTTC. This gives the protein CAISESGQASGGYTF.

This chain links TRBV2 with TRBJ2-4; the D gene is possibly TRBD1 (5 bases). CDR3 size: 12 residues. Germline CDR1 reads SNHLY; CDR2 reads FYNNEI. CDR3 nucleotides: TGTTACTTATCGGACACCAAAAACATTCAGTACTTC. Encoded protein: CYLSDTKNIQYF.

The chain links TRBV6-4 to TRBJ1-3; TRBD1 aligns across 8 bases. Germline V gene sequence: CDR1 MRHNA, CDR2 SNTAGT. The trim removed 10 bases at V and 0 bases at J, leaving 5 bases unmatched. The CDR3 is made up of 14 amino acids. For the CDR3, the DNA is TGTGCCACAGGACAGGGATGCTCTGGAAACACCATATATTTT. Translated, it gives CATGQGCSGNTIYF.

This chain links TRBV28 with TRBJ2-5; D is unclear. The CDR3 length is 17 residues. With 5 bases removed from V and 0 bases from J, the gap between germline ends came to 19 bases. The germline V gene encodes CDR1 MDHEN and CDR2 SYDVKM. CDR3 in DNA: TGTGCCAGCAGTGACAACCCTATGGTTGGGTACCAAGAGACCCAGTACTTC. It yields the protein CASSDNPMVGYQETQYF.

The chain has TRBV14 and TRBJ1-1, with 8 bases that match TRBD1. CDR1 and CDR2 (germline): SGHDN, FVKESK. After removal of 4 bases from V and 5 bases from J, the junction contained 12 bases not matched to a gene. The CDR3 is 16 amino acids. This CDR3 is CASSPQGALGITEAFF. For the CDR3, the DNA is TGTGCCAGCAGCCCGCAGGGGGCATTGGGTATTACTGAAGCTTTCTTT.

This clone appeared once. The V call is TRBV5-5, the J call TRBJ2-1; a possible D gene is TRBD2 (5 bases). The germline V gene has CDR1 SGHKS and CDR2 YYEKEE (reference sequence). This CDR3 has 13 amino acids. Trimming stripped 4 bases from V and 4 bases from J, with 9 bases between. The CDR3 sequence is CASSGGSYNEQFF. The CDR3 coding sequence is TGTGCCAGCAGCGGCGGGTCGTACAATGAGCAGTTCTTC.

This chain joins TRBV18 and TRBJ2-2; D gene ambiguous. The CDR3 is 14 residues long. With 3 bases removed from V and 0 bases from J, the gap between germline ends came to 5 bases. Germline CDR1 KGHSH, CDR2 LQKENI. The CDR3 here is CASSPLANTGELFF. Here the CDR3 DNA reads TGTGCCAGCTCACCCCTAGCGAACACCGGGGAGCTGTTTTTT.

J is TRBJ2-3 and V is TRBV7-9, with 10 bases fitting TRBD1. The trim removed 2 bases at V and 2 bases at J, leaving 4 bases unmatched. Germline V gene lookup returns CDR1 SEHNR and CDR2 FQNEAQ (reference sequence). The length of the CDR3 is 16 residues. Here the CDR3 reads CASSLLDRGLTDTQYF. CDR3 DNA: TGTGCCAGCAGCTTACTCGACAGGGGGCTCACAGATACGCAGTATTTT.

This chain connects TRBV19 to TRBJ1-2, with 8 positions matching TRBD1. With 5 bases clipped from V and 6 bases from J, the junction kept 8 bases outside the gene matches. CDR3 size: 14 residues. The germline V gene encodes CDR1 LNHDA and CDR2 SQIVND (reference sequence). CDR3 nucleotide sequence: TGTGCCAGTAGTGTGGGGACAGGAAGAGATGGCTACACCTTC. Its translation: CASSVGTGRDGYTF.

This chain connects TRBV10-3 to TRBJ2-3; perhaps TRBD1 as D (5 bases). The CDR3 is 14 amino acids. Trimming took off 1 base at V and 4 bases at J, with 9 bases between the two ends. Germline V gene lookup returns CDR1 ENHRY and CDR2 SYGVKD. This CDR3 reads CAISELGEADTQYF. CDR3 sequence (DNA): TGTGCCATCAGTGAGTTAGGGGAAGCAGATACGCAGTATTTT.

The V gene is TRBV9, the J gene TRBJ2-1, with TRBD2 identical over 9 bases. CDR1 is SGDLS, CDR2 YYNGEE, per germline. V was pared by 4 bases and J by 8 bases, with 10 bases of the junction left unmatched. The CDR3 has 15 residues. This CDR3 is CASSSSGTSFDEQFF. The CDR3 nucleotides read TGTGCCAGCAGCTCTTCCGGGACTAGCTTTGATGAGCAGTTCTTC. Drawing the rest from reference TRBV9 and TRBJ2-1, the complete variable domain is DSGVTQTPKHLITATGQRVTLRCSPRSGDLSVYWYQQSLDQGLQFLIQYYNGEERAKGNILERFSAQQFPDLHSELNLSSLELGDSALYFCASSSSGTSFDEQFFGPGTRLTVL.

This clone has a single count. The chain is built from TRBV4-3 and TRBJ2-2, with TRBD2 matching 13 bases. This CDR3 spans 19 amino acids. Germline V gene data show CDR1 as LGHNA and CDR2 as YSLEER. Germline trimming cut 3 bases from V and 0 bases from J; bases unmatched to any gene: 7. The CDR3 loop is CASSHGLAGERPNTGELFF. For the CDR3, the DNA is TGCGCCAGCAGCCACGGACTAGCGGGAGAACGCCCGAACACCGGGGAGCTGTTTTTT.

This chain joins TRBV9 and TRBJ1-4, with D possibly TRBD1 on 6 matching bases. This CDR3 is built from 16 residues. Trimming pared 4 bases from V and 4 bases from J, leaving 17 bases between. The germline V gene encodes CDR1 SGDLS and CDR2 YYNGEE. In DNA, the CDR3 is TGTGCCAGCAGCATGGGGGGCACACCGATTAATGAAAAACTGTTTTTT. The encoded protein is CASSMGGTPINEKLFF. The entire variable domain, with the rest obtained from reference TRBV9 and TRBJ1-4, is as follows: DSGVTQTPKHLITATGQRVTLRCSPRSGDLSVYWYQQSLDQGLQFLIQYYNGEERAKGNILERFSAQQFPDLHSELNLSSLELGDSALYFCASSMGGTPINEKLFFGSGTQLSVL.

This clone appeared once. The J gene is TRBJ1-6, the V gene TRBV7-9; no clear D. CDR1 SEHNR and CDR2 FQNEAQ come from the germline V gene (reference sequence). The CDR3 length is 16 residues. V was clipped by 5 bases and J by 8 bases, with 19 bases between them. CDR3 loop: CASSAPRHGRYSPLHF. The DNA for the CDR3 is TGTGCCAGCAGCGCCCCCCGGCACGGCCGTTATTCACCCCTCCACTTT.

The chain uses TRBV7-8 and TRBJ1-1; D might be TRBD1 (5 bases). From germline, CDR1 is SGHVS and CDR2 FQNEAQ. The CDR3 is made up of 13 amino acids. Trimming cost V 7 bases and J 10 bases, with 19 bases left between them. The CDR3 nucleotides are TGTGCCAGCACCAAAGGGAATTTAGGGACAGCTTTCTTT. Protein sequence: CASTKGNLGTAFF.

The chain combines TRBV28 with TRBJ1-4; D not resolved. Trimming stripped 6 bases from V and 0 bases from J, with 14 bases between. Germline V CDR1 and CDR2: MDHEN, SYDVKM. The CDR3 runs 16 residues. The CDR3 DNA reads TGTGCCAGCAGCCGAGCCGGTGGAGCAACTAATGAAAAACTGTTTTTT. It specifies CASSRAGGATNEKLFF.

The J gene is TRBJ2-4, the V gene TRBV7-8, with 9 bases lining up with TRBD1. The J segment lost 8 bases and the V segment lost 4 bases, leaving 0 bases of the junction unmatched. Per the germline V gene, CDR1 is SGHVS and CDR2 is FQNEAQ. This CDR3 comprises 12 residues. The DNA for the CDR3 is TGTGCCAGCAGCTGGACAGGGGACATTCAGTACTTC. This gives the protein CASSWTGDIQYF.

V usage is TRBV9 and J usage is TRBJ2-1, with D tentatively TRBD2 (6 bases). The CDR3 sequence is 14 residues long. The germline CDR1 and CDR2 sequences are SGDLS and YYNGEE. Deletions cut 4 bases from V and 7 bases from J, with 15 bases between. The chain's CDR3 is CASSPRDSENEQFF. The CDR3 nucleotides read TGTGCCAGCAGCCCCCGGGACTCCGAAAATGAGCAGTTCTTC.